The 32 T cell receptor beta chains below were found in one sample sequenced in a study of blood T cell repertoires in COVID-19. Generated by immunoSEQ multiplex PCR, the TCRdb table keeps only in-frame clones and is missing some. The sample carries approximately 140,000 clones, around 85% recorded once. The sample consisted of peripheral blood. The receptors come from a woman at least 80 years old with acute or convalescent COVID-19.

V is TRBV11-2 and J is TRBJ1-2; TRBD1 aligns across 7 bases. CDR3 length: 14 residues. V was pared by 0 bases and J by 8 bases, with 6 bases of the junction left unmatched. The germline CDR1 and CDR2 sequences are SGHAT and FQNNGV. CDR3 sequence: CASSLETGLDGYTF. CDR3 DNA: TGTGCCAGCAGCTTAGAGACAGGGCTCGACGGCTACACCTTC.

This sequence joins TRBV7-9 and TRBJ2-7; perhaps TRBD2 as D (6 bases). Trimming took 3 bases from V and 1 from J, leaving 10 bases between them. The germline V gene encodes CDR1 SEHNR and CDR2 FQNEAQ (reference sequence). The CDR3 length is 14 residues. The CDR3 nucleotides are TGTGCCAGCAGCTTCGGGGGACCATCCTACGAGCAGTACTTC. This sequence encodes CASSFGGPSYEQYF.

The V gene is TRBV7-2, the J gene TRBJ1-5; D unclear. CDR3 length: 15 residues. Germline CDR1 and CDR2: SGHTA and FQGNSA. The V gene lost 5 bases and the J gene lost 5 bases, with 16 bases spanning the gap. CDR3 in DNA: TGTGCCAGCAGCACACAAGGGAGTGCAGATCAGCCCCAGCATTTT. Translated: CASSTQGSADQPQHF.

This chain uses TRBV6-5 with TRBJ1-5; 7 positions match TRBD1. This CDR3 contains 15 residues. V shed 6 bases and J 2 bases; nucleotides not matched to a gene: 7. Germline CDR1 MNHEY, CDR2 SVGAGI. CDR3 sequence reads: CASRSRGSGNQPQHF. The CDR3 region has the DNA TGTGCCAGCAGATCCAGGGGGTCTGGCAATCAGCCCCAGCATTTT.

This clone was seen many times. The rearrangement joins TRBV21-1 to TRBJ2-7; the listed D gene, TRBD2, was not tested against the DNA. TRBV21-1 is flagged as a pseudogene. The CDR3 has 17 residues. CDR3 residues: CASSKARLAGGPYEQYF. In nucleotides, the CDR3 is TGTGCCAGCAGCAAAGCGCGACTAGCGGGAGGTCCCTACGAGCAGTACTTC.

The DNA for the CDR3 is TGCAGTGCCGGACAGGTACCTTTCTTT. The encoded protein is CSAGQVPFF. V is TRBV20-1 and J is TRBJ1-1; TRBD1 aligns across 7 bases. Germline V gene data show CDR1 as DFQATT and CDR2 as SNEGSKA (reference sequence). The length of the CDR3 is 9 residues. Germline trimming cut 6 bases from V and 12 bases from J; bases unmatched to any gene: 4.

The chain couples TRBV30 to TRBJ1-5, with D uncertain. This CDR3 has 13 residues. V dropped 0 bases and J dropped 7 bases, with 10 bases sitting between them. Per germline, CDR1 GTSNPN and CDR2 SVGIG (reference sequence). The CDR3 DNA follows: TGTGCCTGGAGTGTGGGTCCGGAGCAGCCCCAGCATTTT. This sequence encodes CAWSVGPEQPQHF.

This clone came up once. This rearrangement joins TRBV19 to TRBJ1-5, with a tentative D call TRBD1 (5 bases). Trimming shortened V by 3 bases and J by 11 bases, and 23 bases separated the two germline ends. This CDR3 region has 16 residues. The germline V gene encodes CDR1 LNHDA and CDR2 SQIVND (reference sequence). CDR3 in amino acids: CASSIPGAGGNVAQHF. The CDR3 DNA follows: TGTGCCAGTAGTATCCCCGGGGCAGGAGGGAATGTGGCCCAGCATTTT.

The chain is built from TRBV5-1 and TRBJ2-1; possibly TRBD2 for D (5 bases). The length of the CDR3 is 16 residues. CDR1 and CDR2 from the germline V gene are SGHRS and YFSETQ. Trimming cost V 0 bases and J 4 bases, with 14 bases left between them. CDR3 nucleotide sequence: TGCGCCAGCAGCTTGGTCGGCCTAGCAGATTACAATGAGCAGTTCTTC. It encodes CASSLVGLADYNEQFF.

The chain combines TRBV6-5 with TRBJ1-2; 7 bases fit TRBD1. The CDR3 covers 13 residues. CDR1 is MNHEY, CDR2 SVGAGI, per germline. V was pared by 6 bases and J by 4 bases, with 5 bases of the junction left unmatched. The CDR3 sequence: CASRDRSSYGYTF. CDR3 coding DNA: TGTGCCAGCAGGGACAGGTCGAGCTATGGCTACACCTTC.

The chain uses TRBV7-2 and TRBJ2-2; D unclear. V gave up 1 base and J gave up 7 bases, with 10 bases separating them. The CDR3 totals 14 residues. From germline, CDR1 is SGHTA and CDR2 FQGNSA. DNA for the CDR3: TGTGCCAGCAGCTTAGGCCCGCACTACGGGGAGCTGTTTTTT. This sequence encodes CASSLGPHYGELFF.

The chain links TRBV7-9 to TRBJ1-2; possible D gene TRBD1, 6 bases. The CDR3 extends over 14 amino acids. Germline CDR1 and CDR2: SEHNR and FQNEAQ (reference sequence). V shed 0 bases and J shed 8 bases, with 13 bases lying between them. The CDR3 here is CASSLAGRGGGYTF. CDR3 DNA sequence: TGTGCCAGCAGCTTAGCGGGCAGGGGCGGAGGCTACACCTTC. The variable domain in full, with the rest retrieved from reference TRBV7-9 and TRBJ1-2, is DTGVSQNPRHKITKRGQNVTFRCDPISEHNRLYWYRQTLGQGPEFLTYFQNEAQLEKSRLLSDRFSAERPKGSFSTLEIQRTEQGDSAMYLCASSLAGRGGGYTFGSGTRLTVV.

The chain couples TRBV10-1 to TRBJ2-7; 7 nucleotides line up with TRBD1. The J segment lost 3 bases and the V segment lost 3 bases, leaving 17 bases of the junction unmatched. Looked up from germline, CDR1 is WNHNN and CDR2 is SYGVQD (reference sequence). The CDR3 sequence is 18 residues long. CDR3 sequence: CASSDPDRTTFPGYEQYF. CDR3 DNA sequence: TGCGCCAGCAGTGACCCGGACAGGACGACGTTTCCAGGCTACGAGCAGTACTTC.

This rearrangement joins TRBV11-3 to TRBJ1-1, with 7 bases matching TRBD1. Losses at the gene ends were 4 bases for V and 3 bases for J; bases not matched to a gene: 8. The CDR3 is made up of 15 amino acids. Germline assignment: CDR1 SGHNT and CDR2 YENEEA. The DNA for the CDR3 is TGTGCCAGCAGCTCCGGGACAGCGGGGGACACTGAAGCTTTCTTT. Encoded protein: CASSSGTAGDTEAFF.

V and J are TRBV5-4 and TRBJ2-7, with 7 positions matching TRBD2. Per germline, CDR1 SGHNT and CDR2 YYREEE (reference sequence). The CDR3 runs to 15 residues. V dropped 0 bases and J dropped 0; count of bases not matched to a gene: 3. The CDR3 protein is CASSLDLADSYEQYF. The CDR3 region has the DNA TGTGCCAGCAGCTTGGACCTAGCGGACTCCTACGAGCAGTACTTC.

This clone was seen at least ten times. V is TRBV7-9 and J is TRBJ2-5; no reliable D call. The germline gives CDR1 SEHNR, CDR2 FQNEAQ (reference sequence). The V end lost 1 base, the J end lost 5 bases, and 20 bases lay between the germline ends. This CDR3 spans 17 amino acids. CDR3: CASSLVGVGGRGETQYF. Written as DNA, the CDR3 is TGTGCCAGCAGCTTAGTCGGCGTCGGTGGCAGAGGTGAGACCCAGTACTTC.

The chain recombines TRBV5-1 with TRBJ1-1; D might be TRBD1 (6 bases). The CDR3 runs 14 residues. The germline gives CDR1 SGHRS, CDR2 YFSETQ. V shed 4 bases and J shed 1 base, with 11 bases lying between them. CDR3 protein: CASSPGQPNTEAFF. The CDR3 DNA is TGCGCCAGCAGCCCCGGACAGCCGAACACTGAAGCTTTCTTT.

This chain connects TRBV7-2 to TRBJ2-1, with TRBD2 matching 8 bases. Trimming at V came to 3 bases and at J to 8 bases, leaving 12 bases not matched to a gene. The CDR3 is 16 amino acids. Germline CDR1 SGHTA, CDR2 FQGNSA. The CDR3 DNA reads TGTGCCAGCAGCTTGACGGGACTAGGGGCTTTCGATGAGCAGTTCTTC. This gives the protein CASSLTGLGAFDEQFF.

This clone was detected a few times. The rearrangement joins TRBV11-2 to TRBJ1-1; weak D call: TRBD1 (5 bases). The CDR3 has 14 residues. V lost 4 bases, J lost 2 bases, and 11 bases lay in between. Per the germline V gene, CDR1 is SGHAT and CDR2 is FQNNGV. CDR3 sequence (DNA): TGTGCCAGCAGCTCCCAGGGAGGCAACACTGAAGCTTTCTTT. Its translation is CASSSQGGNTEAFF.

This clone was counted a single time. J is TRBJ2-7 and V is TRBV7-2; tentative D call: TRBD2 (6 bases). This CDR3 spans 15 amino acids. V was cut by 2 bases and J by 5 bases, with 16 bases left in between. Germline values: CDR1 SGHTA, CDR2 FQGNSA. The CDR3 region is CASSLPGGMVDEQYF. In DNA form, the CDR3 reads TGTGCCAGCAGCTTACCCGGCGGGATGGTGGACGAGCAGTACTTC.

This chain uses TRBV7-2 with TRBJ2-1; TRBD1 matches 11 bases. This CDR3 is built from 16 residues. Unmatched junction bases numbered 15, after V lost 2 bases and J lost 15 bases. Germline V gene lookup returns CDR1 SGHTA and CDR2 FQGNSA. CDR3 coding DNA: TGTGCCAGCAGCTTATTTAGGACAGGGGGCGGTGGGGAACCGTTCTTC. Protein sequence: CASSLFRTGGGGEPFF.

The V gene is TRBV18, the J gene TRBJ2-1, with D tentatively TRBD2 (5 bases). Germline loops: CDR1 KGHSH, CDR2 LQKENI. The CDR3 loop spans 13 amino acids. The V gene lost 3 bases and the J gene lost 6 bases, with 9 bases spanning the gap. The CDR3 loop reads CASSPAGRNEQFF. The CDR3 DNA reads as TGTGCCAGCTCACCGGCGGGTCGCAATGAGCAGTTCTTC.

The J gene is TRBJ2-7, the V gene TRBV5-1, with 11 bases fitting TRBD2. Looked up from germline, CDR1 is SGHRS and CDR2 is YFSETQ. The CDR3 is 17 amino acids. V was pared by 3 bases and J by 0 bases, with 8 bases of the junction left unmatched. The CDR3 is CASSWGAGLAASYEQYF. DNA of the CDR3: TGCGCCAGCAGCTGGGGGGCGGGACTAGCGGCCTCCTACGAGCAGTACTTC.

This chain links TRBV7-9 with TRBJ2-5, with TRBD2 identical over 9 bases. The length of the CDR3 is 14 residues. Per germline, CDR1 SEHNR and CDR2 FQNEAQ (reference sequence). The V and J ends lost 6 bases and 1 base, in that order; junction bases with no gene match: 3. The DNA for the CDR3 is TGTGCCAGCAGACGGACTAGCGCCCAAGAGACCCAGTACTTC. Residues: CASRRTSAQETQYF.

This clone was seen once. This chain uses TRBV27 with TRBJ1-2; TRBD1 matches 7 bases. V was clipped by 0 bases and J by 4 bases; unmatched bases: 17. CDR1 is MNHEY and CDR2 is SMNVEV in the germline V gene (reference sequence). This CDR3 has 19 amino acids. The CDR3 DNA reads TGTGCCAGCAGTTTATCTCCTTTCTCCGGGACAGTCCTTTCCTATGGCTACACCTTC. This gives the protein CASSLSPFSGTVLSYGYTF.

J is TRBJ1-1 and V is TRBV2; tentative D call: TRBD1 (6 bases). The CDR3 spans 17 residues. Germline loops: CDR1 SNHLY, CDR2 FYNNEI. Trimming took off 6 bases at V and 5 bases at J, with 25 bases between the two ends. The CDR3 region has the DNA TGTGCCAGCAGCCTTCCAACAGGGAGCGCTTGGAAAACTGAAGCTTTCTTT. Translated, it gives CASSLPTGSAWKTEAFF. Together with reference TRBV2 and TRBJ1-1, the CDR3 gives the full variable domain: EPEVTQTPSHQVTQMGQEVILRCVPISNHLYFYWYRQILGQKVEFLVSFYNNEISEKSEIFDDQFSVERPDGSNFTLKIRSTKLEDSAMYFCASSLPTGSAWKTEAFFGQGTRLTVV.

This chain connects TRBV3-1 (or the pseudogene TRBV3-2) to TRBJ2-7, with 8 bases identical to TRBD1. The CDR3 totals 15 residues. Germline CDR1 reads LGHDT; CDR2 reads YNNKEL (reference sequence). V was pared by 1 base and J by 3 bases, with 5 bases of the junction left unmatched. CDR3 nucleotides: TGTGCCAGCAGCCAAGGGGCAGGGGGCTTCTACGAGCAGTACTTC. It translates to CASSQGAGGFYEQYF.

Here the CDR3 DNA reads TGTGCCAGCGAAAGCGAACTGATGAACACTGAAGCTTTCTTT. It codes for CASESELMNTEAFF. The chain employs TRBV6-5 and TRBJ1-1, with D uncertain. This CDR3 is 14 amino acids long. V was trimmed by 8 bases and J by 0 bases, leaving 13 bases between them. CDR1 is MNHEY and CDR2 is SVGAGI in the germline V gene.

The genes are TRBV5-4 and TRBJ1-1, with D possibly TRBD1 on 6 matching bases. Germline values: CDR1 SGHNT, CDR2 YYREEE (reference sequence). The ends were cut back, 0 bases at V and 1 base at J, with 16 bases in the middle. The CDR3 runs to 17 residues. The CDR3 DNA reads TGTGCCAGCAGCTTGGGGACAGCCAGAAAAGGGAACACTGAAGCTTTCTTT. It codes for CASSLGTARKGNTEAFF.

This clone was counted once. The chain has TRBV6-5 and TRBJ1-6; D uncertain. Germline lookup yields CDR1 MNHEY and CDR2 SVGAGI. The CDR3 is 14 amino acids. V lost 6 bases and J lost 7, with 13 bases in between. The DNA of the CDR3 is TGTGCCAGCAGCCGTTCGACATGGAATTCACCCCTCCACTTT. Its protein product is CASSRSTWNSPLHF.

The rearrangement uses TRBV7-2 and TRBJ2-7, with a tentative D call TRBD2 (6 bases). Germline V lookup: CDR1 SGHTA, CDR2 FQGNSA. This CDR3 has 15 amino acids. Trimming took 4 bases from V and 2 from J, leaving 15 bases between them. As DNA, the CDR3 is TGTGCCAGCAGCTCCTACTCGGGACTGGCCTACGAGCAGTACTTC. Protein: CASSSYSGLAYEQYF.

The gene calls are TRBV3-1 (or the pseudogene TRBV3-2) and TRBJ1-2; D not resolved. Trimming pared 0 bases from V and 4 bases from J, leaving 12 bases between. The V gene's germline CDR1 is LGHDT and CDR2 YNNKEL (reference sequence). The CDR3 length is 15 residues. The CDR3 nucleotides read TGTGCCAGCAGCCAAGATACGCGGGCAGTCTATGGCTACACCTTC. It yields the protein CASSQDTRAVYGYTF.